Given below is one TCR beta chain in context. Its antigen is currently not known. No per-base quality is available; no much larger clone lies one base away. According to the germline V gene (reference sequence), CDR1 reads MNHEY and CDR2 reads SMNVEV. V is pruned by 3 bases and J by 5 bases, leaving 4 bases of the junction without a gene match. There are 15 amino acids in the CDR3, from cysteine to phenylalanine inclusive. CDR3 DNA only is kept here, 45 bases in frame from base 1. Naive and memory CD4+ T cells were separated from cryopreserved PBMCs by first enriching for CD4 and then performing EasySep naive CD4+ T cell enrichment. For roughly eleven days, sorted naive or memory CD4+ T cells (over 9 x 10^4) were cultured at a 1:1 ratio with T cell-depleted PBMCs and CEF peptides. Triplicate replicate wells were generally used for each peptide culture condition. Ficoll-Paque PLUS gradient centrifugation was used to isolate PBMCs from either whole blood or leukapheresis product. The PBMCs went either fresh into the expansion assay or into cryopreservation at -140 degrees C. The QIAamp Micro DNA Kit was used to extract genomic DNA from the CD4+ T cells.

Survey-level immunoSEQ TCR-beta sequencing was performed on DNA from CEF-cultured naive and memory CD4+ T cells. The original methods were these. During preprocessing, nonproductive sequences were removed, as were CDR3s that did not start with C, did not end with F or W, or were shorter than 7 amino acids. The MANAFEST web app was used to call antigen-specific clonotypes on the basis of expansion compared with the reference and with other culture wells. A clone counted as positive if significantly expanded in 2 of 3 replicate wells versus the reference culture at FDR below 0.05. A further requirement for positive clones was significant expansion compared with all other tandem wells, along with an odds ratio above 5. Cultured and uncultured naive and memory CD4+ repertoires were searched for previously identified spike- and CEF-reactive CDR3s. CDR3 homology was quantified as pairwise Levenshtein distance, calculated with the stringdist R package after three terminal residues were trimmed from each end. TCRdb re-hosts the immuneACCESS table, in-frame sequences only. Its copies lack some clones; in the studies checked, an unresolved V gene accounts for under half of them, and the cause for the rest is not known. V, J and clone size were drawn from that table, and D and trimming were deduced from the DNA. Across this sample there are about 36,000 clones, with 77% seen only once. Roughly 21% of the sample is in the top ten clones.

This record comes from a study of CD4 T cells in relation to SARS-CoV-2 and coronaviruses (dated by TCRdb to the early 2020s). Describing the broader study: In the ViraFEST assay, PBMCs were cultured with antigen for approximately ten days, after which TCR beta CDR3s were sequenced to identify antigen-specific clonal expansions. At the level of individual TCR clonotypes, the study measured memory CD4+ T cell crossreactivity between SARS-CoV-2 spike protein and common cold coronavirus spike proteins. HLA restriction was mapped for shared crossreactive spike epitopes using patient-derived lymphoblastoid cell lines. The Adaptive Biotechnologies TCR-sequencing kit was used to sequence samples from a few pre-COVID donors and the naive versus memory experiments, whereas other data were Illumina-based. Across all 12 patients in the full convalescent cohort, ages ranged from roughly 20 to 80 years, with a median of 38. The roughly 12 convalescent patients included 8 males and 4 females; two subjects were Hispanic. Expansion assays from other donors in the study were sequenced with a different, Illumina-based TCR-beta assay. Here is what the overall study found, with its caveats: The study was limited by small numbers of patients and tested TCRs. Significantly weaker SARS-CoV-2-driven expansion was shown by crossreactive clones than by monoreactive clones, consistent with antigenic imprinting. Crossreactivity analysis was centred on spike protein, so crossreactivity against other viral proteins was not assessed. Pre-pandemic and post-infection samples were not both contributed by any donor, so tracing of the source of pre-existing responses was limited. Roughly 70% of donors had memory CD4+ clonotypes that crossrecognized SARS-CoV-2 and at least one common cold coronavirus spike. Naive versus memory sequencing indicated that memory recall responses, rather than primary responses primed during culture, are detected by the assay.

The source material was memory CD4+ T cells from PBMCs, cultured in vitro. The cell subset or site label on this specimen signifies: memory (non-naive) CD4+ T cells. The chain employs TRBV27 and TRBJ1-6, and 7 junction bases match TRBD1. This TCR came from an adult with COVID-19. The CDR3 region reads CASSLEGQNNSPLHF. The DNA sequence is given as TGTGCCAGCAGTTTGGAGGGACAGAATAATTCACCCCTCCACTTT.